A single sample is the source of the 5 T cell receptor beta chains below, sequenced in a study of T cell responses to AZD1222 COVID-19 vaccine. Clones were sequenced by immunoSEQ multiplex PCR, and TCRdb holds only the in-frame ones, with some missing. The sample lists 90,000 to 130,000 clones; about 87% were seen once. Here the sequenced sample was peripheral blood, taken on day 0 of AZD1222 vaccination. Receptor source: an adult in good health.

V and J are TRBV7-7 and TRBJ2-7; D unclear. Trimming pared 0 bases from V and 3 bases from J, leaving 6 bases between. There are 13 residues in the CDR3. The germline CDR1 and CDR2 sequences are SSHAT and FNYEAQ (reference sequence). Here the CDR3 DNA reads TGTGCCAGCAGCTTAGCTGTGAACTACGAGCAGTACTTC. Translated, it gives CASSLAVNYEQYF.

This sequence joins TRBV5-1 and TRBJ1-1, with a possible D match to TRBD1 (6 bases). V lost 3 bases and J lost 3, with 12 bases in between. The germline gives CDR1 SGHRS, CDR2 YFSETQ. This CDR3 has 14 amino acids. The CDR3 loop reads CASSSRGAYTEAFF. The CDR3 DNA is TGCGCCAGCAGCTCTCGGGGGGCCTACACTGAAGCTTTCTTT.

This clone was detected only a few times. The rearrangement uses TRBV18 and TRBJ1-4, with unresolved D. The CDR3 has 15 residues. V lost 2 bases and J lost 1, with 8 bases in between. Germline V gene sequence: CDR1 KGHSH, CDR2 LQKENI. The CDR3 sequence is CASSPSRQTNEKLFF. The CDR3 nucleotides read TGTGCCAGCTCACCATCAAGGCAAACTAATGAAAAACTGTTTTTT. The whole variable domain, remainder taken from reference TRBV18 and TRBJ1-4, is NAGVMQNPRHLVRRRGQEARLRCSPMKGHSHVYWYRQLPEEGLKFMVYLQKENIIDESGMPKERFSAEFPKEGPSILRIQQVVRGDSAAYFCASSPSRQTNEKLFFGSGTQLSVL.

V usage is TRBV7-9 and J usage is TRBJ1-4, with TRBD1 identical over 8 bases. Germline CDR1 and CDR2: SEHNR and FQNEAQ (reference sequence). The CDR3 is 15 amino acids. V was pared by 3 bases and J by 3 bases, with 3 bases of the junction left unmatched. As DNA, the CDR3 is TGTGCCAGCAGCTTGGAACAGGGGGCTAATGAAAAACTGTTTTTT. Translating gives CASSLEQGANEKLFF.

This chain connects TRBV19 to TRBJ2-2; 8 bases agree with TRBD2. V gave up 3 bases and J gave up 6 bases; unmatched junction bases: 6. The germline V gene encodes CDR1 LNHDA and CDR2 SQIVND (reference sequence). CDR3 size: 15 residues. The CDR3 DNA is TGTGCCAGTAGTATCGCAAGCGGGAGTCCCGGGGAGCTGTTTTTT. Its translation is CASSIASGSPGELFF.